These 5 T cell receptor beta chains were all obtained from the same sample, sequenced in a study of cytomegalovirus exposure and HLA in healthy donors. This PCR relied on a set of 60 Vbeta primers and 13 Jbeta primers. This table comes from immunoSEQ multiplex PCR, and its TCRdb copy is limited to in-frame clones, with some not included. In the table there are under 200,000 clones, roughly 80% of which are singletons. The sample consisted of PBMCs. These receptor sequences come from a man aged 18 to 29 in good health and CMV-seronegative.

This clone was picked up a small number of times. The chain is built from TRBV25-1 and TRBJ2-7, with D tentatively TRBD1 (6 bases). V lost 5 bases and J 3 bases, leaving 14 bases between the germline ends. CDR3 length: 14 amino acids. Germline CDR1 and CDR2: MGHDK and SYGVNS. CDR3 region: CASSSTGHHYEQYF. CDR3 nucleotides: TGTGCCAGCAGTTCCACGGGACATCACTACGAGCAGTACTTC.

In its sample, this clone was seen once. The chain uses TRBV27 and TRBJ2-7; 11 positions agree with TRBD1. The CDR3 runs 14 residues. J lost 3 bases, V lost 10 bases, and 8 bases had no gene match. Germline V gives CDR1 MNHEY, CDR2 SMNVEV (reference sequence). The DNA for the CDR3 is TGTGCCACCTCAGGCGGGACAGGGGGCTACGAGCAGTACTTC. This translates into CATSGGTGGYEQYF.

Here the CDR3 DNA reads TGTGCCAGCAGTGCTAGGGCGGGAGCCACAGATACGCAGTATTTT. Amino acids: CASSARAGATDTQYF. This chain connects TRBV6-4 to TRBJ2-3; 7 bases match TRBD2. The CDR3 totals 15 residues. Germline V gene lookup returns CDR1 MRHNA and CDR2 SNTAGT. Trimming removed 4 bases from V and 2 bases from J; junction bases left unmatched: 6.

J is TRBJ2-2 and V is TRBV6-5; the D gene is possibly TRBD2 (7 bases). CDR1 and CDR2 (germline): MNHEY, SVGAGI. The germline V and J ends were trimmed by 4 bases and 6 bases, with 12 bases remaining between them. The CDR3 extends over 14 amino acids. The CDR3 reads CASSWGGAPGELFF. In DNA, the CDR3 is TGTGCCAGCAGTTGGGGGGGGGCGCCCGGGGAGCTGTTTTTT.

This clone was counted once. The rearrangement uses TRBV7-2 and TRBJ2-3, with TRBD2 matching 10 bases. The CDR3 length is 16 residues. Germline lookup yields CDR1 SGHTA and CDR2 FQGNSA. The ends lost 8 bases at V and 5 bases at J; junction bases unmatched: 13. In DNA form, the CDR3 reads TGTGCCAGCGGGCCCTATGAGCGGGGGGGCGGAGATACGCAGTATTTT. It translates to CASGPYERGGGDTQYF.